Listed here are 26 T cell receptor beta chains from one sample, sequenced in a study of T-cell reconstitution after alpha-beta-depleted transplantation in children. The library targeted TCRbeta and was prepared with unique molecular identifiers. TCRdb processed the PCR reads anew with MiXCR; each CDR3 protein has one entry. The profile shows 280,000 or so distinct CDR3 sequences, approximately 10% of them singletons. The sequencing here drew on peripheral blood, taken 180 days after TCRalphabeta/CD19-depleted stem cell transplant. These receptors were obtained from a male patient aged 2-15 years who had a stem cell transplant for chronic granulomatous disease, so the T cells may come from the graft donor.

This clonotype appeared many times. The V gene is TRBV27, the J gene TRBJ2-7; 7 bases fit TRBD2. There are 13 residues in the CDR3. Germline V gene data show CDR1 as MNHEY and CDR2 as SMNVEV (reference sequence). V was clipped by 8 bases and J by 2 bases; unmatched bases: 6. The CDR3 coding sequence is TGTGCCAGCGCCCCGGGGGGTGCCTACGAGCAGTACTTC. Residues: CASAPGGAYEQYF.

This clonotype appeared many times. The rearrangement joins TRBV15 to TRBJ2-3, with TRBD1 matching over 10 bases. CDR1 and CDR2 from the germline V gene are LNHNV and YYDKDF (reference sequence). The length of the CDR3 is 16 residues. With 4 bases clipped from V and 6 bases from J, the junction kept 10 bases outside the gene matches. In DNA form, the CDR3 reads TGTGCCACCAGCACCCTAGGGGACAGGGGCCCGGATACGCAGTATTTT. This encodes CATSTLGDRGPDTQYF.

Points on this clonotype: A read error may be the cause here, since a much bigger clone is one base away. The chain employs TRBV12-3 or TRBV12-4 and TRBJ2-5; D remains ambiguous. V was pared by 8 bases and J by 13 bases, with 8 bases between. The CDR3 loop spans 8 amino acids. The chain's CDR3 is CASQDRYF. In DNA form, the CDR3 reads TGTGCCAGCCAGGACCGGTACTTC.

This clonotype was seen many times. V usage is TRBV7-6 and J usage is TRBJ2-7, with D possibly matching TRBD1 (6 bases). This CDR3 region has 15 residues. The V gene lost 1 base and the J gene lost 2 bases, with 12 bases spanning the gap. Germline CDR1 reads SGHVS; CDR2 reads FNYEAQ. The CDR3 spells CASSLGTGTTYEQYF. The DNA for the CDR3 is TGTGCCAGCAGCTTAGGGACGGGGACAACCTACGAGCAGTACTTC.

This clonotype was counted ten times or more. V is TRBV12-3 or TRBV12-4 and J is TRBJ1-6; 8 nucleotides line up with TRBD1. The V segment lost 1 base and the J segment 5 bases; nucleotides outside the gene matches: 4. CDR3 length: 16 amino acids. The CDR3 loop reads CASSLDSGGNNSPLHF. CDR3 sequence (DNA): TGTGCCAGCAGTTTAGACTCAGGGGGCAATAATTCACCCCTCCACTTT.

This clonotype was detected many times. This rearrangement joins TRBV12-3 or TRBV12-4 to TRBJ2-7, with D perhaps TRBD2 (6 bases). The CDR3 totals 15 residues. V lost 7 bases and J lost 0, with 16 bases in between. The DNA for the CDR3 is TGTGCCAGCACCATGCGGGGACGGAGCTCCTACGAGCAGTACTTC. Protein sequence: CASTMRGRSSYEQYF.

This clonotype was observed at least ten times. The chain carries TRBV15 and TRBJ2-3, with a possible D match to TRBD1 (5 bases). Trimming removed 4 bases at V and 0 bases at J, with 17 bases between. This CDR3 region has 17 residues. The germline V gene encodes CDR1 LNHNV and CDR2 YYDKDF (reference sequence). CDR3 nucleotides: TGTGCCACCAGCAACACGAAGGGGCAGGGTAGCACAGATACGCAGTATTTT. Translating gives CATSNTKGQGSTDTQYF.

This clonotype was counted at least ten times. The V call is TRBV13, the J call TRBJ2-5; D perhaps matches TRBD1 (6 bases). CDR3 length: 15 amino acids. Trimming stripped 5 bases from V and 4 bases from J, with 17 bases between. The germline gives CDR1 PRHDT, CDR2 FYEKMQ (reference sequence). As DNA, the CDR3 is TGTGCCAGCAGCCTTGGGGGAGCCAGGGGAGAGACCCAGTACTTC. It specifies CASSLGGARGETQYF.

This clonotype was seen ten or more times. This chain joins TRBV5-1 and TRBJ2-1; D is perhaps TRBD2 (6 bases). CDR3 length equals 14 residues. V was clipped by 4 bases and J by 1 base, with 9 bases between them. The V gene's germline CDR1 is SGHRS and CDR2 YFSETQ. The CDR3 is CASSHGSSYNEQFF. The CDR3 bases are TGCGCCAGCAGCCACGGGAGTTCCTACAATGAGCAGTTCTTC.

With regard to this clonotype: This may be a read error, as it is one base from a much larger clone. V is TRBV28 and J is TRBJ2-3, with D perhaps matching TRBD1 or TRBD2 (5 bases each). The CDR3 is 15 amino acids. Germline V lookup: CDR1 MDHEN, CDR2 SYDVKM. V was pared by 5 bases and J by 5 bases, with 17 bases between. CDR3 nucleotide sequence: TGTGCCAGCAGTATACCCTTAGGGGCGGGAGATACGCAGTATTTT. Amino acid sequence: CASSIPLGAGDTQYF.

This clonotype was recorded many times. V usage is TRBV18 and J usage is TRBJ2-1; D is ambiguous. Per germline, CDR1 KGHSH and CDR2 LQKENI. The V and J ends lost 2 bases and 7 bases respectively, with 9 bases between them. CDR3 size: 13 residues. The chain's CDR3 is CASSPAGPNEQFF. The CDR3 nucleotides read TGTGCCAGCTCACCAGCAGGACCGAATGAGCAGTTCTTC.

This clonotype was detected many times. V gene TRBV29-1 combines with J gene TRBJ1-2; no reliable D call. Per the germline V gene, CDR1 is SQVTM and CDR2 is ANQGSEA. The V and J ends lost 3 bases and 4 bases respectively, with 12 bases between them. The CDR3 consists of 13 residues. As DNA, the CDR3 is TGCAGCGTTGATCTGGGGTATGGCTATGGCTACACCTTC. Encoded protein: CSVDLGYGYGYTF.

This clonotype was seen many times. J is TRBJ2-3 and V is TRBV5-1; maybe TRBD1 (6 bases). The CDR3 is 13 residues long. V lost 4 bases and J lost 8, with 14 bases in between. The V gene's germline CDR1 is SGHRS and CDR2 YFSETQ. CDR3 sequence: CASSEEQGGTQYF. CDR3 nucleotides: TGCGCCAGCAGCGAGGAACAGGGTGGTACGCAGTATTTT. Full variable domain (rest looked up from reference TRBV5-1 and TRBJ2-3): KAGVTQTPRYLIKTRGQQVTLSCSPISGHRSVSWYQQTPGQGLQFLFEYFSETQRNKGNFPGRFSGRQFSNSRSEMNVSTLELGDSALYLCASSEEQGGTQYFGPGTRLTVL.

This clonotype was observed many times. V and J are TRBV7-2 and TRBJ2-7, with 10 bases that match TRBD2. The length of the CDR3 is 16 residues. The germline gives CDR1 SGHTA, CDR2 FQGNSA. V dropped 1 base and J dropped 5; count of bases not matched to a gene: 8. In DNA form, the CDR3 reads TGTGCCAGCAGCTTAGGGGGGCTAGCGGGAGTTGACGAGCAGTACTTC. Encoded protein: CASSLGGLAGVDEQYF.

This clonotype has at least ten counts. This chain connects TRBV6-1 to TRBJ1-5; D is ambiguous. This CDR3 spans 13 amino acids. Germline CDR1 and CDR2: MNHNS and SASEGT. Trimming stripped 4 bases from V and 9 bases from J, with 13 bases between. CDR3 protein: CASSADFRTPQHF. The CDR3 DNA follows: TGTGCCAGCAGTGCCGATTTTAGAACGCCCCAGCATTTT.

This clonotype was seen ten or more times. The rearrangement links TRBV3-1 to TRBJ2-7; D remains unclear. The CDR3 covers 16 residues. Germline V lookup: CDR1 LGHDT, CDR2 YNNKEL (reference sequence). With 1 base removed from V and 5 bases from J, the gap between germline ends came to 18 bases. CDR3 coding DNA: TGTGCCAGCAGCCAAGTCACAGCAAGTTCTTCAAACGAGCAGTACTTC. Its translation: CASSQVTASSSNEQYF.

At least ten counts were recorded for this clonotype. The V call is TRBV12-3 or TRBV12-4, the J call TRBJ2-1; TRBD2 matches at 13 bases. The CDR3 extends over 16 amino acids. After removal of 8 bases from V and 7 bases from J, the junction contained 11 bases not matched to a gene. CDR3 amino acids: CASSPPTGLAGNEQFF. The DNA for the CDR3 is TGTGCCAGCTCACCACCGACGGGACTAGCGGGGAATGAGCAGTTCTTC.

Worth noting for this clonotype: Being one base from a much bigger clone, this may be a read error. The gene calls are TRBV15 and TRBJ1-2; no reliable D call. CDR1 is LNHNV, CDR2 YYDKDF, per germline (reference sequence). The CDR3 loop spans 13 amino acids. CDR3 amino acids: CATSRDKRNGCTF. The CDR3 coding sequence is TGTGCCACCAGCAGAGATAAAAGAAATGGCTGCACCTTC.

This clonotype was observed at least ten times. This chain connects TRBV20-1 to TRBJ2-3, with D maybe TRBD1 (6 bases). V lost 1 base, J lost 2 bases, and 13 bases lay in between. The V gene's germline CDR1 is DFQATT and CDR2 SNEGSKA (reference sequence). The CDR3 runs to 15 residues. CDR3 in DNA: TGCAGTGCTAGAGTGACAGGCCATCTCACAGATACGCAGTATTTT. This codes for CSARVTGHLTDTQYF.

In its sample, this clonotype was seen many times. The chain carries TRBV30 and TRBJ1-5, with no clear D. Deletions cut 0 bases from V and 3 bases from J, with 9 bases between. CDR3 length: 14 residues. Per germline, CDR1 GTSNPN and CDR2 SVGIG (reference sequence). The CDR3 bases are TGTGCCTGGAGTGTACTAGGGTCCAATCAGCCCCAGCATTTT. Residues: CAWSVLGSNQPQHF. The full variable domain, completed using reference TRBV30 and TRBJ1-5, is SQTIHQWPATLVQPVGSPLSLECTVEGTSNPNLYWYRQAAGRGLQLLFYSVGIGQISSEVPQNLSASRPQDRQFILSSKKLLLSDSGFYLCAWSVLGSNQPQHFGDGTRLSIL.

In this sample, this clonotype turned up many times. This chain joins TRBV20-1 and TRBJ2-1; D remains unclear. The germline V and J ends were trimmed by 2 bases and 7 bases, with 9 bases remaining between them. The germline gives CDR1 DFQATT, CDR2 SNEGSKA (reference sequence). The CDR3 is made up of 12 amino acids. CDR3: CSARKDGNEQFF. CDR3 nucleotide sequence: TGCAGTGCTAGAAAGGACGGGAATGAGCAGTTCTTC.

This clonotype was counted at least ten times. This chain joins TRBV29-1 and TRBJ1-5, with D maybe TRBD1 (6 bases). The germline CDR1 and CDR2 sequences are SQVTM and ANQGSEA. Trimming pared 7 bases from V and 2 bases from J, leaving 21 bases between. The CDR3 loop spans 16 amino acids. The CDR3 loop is CSGWDKPKHGNQPQHF. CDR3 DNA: TGCAGCGGCTGGGACAAACCCAAGCATGGCAATCAGCCCCAGCATTTT.

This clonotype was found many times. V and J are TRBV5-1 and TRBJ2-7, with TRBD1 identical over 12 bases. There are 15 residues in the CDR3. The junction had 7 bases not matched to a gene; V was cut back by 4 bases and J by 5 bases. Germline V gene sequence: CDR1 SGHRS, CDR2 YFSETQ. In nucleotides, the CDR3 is TGCGCCAGCAGCGGGACGGGACAGGGGGCCCACGAGCAGTACTTC. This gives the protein CASSGTGQGAHEQYF. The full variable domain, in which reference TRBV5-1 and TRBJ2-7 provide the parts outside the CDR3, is KAGVTQTPRYLIKTRGQQVTLSCSPISGHRSVSWYQQTPGQGLQFLFEYFSETQRNKGNFPGRFSGRQFSNSRSEMNVSTLELGDSALYLCASSGTGQGAHEQYFGPGTRLTVT.

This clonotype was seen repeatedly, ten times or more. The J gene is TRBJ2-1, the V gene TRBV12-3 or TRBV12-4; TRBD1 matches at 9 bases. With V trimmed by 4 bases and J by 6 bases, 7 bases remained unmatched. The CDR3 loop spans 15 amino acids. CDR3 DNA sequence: TGTGCCAGCAGTTGGAAACAGGGGGCGGGCAATGAGCAGTTCTTC. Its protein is CASSWKQGAGNEQFF.

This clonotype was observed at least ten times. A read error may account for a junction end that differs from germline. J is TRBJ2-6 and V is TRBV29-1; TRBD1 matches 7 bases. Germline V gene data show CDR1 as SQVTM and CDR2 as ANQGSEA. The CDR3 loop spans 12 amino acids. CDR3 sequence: CSVGSGGNVLTF. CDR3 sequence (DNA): TGCAGCGTTGGGTCAGGGGGCAACGTCCTGACTTTC.

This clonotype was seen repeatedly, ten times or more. CDR3 protein: CSVAHLNTEAFF. The DNA for the CDR3 is TGCAGCGTGGCACACCTGAACACTGAAGCTTTCTTT. V is TRBV29-1 and J is TRBJ1-1, with D hard to call. This CDR3 has 12 residues. Trimming stripped 6 bases from V and 0 bases from J, with 8 bases between. Germline CDR1 reads SQVTM; CDR2 reads ANQGSEA.